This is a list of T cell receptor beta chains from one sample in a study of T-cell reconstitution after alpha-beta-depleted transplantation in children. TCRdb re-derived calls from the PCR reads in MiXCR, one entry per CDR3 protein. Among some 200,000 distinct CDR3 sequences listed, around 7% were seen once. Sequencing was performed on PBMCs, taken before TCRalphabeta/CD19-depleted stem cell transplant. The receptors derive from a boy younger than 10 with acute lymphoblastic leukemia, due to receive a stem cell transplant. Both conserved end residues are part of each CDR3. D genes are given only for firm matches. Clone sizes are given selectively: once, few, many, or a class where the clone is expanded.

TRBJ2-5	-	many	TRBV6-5	CASSYPHTGTQYF	TGTGCCAGCAGTTACCCGCACACGGGGACCCAGTACTTC
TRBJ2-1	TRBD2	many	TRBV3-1	CASSNRLAVNEQFF	TGTGCCAGCAGTAACAGACTAGCGGTCAATGAGCAGTTCTTC
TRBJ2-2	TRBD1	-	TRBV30	CAWSQLDRVDTGELFF	TGTGCCTGGAGTCAACTCGACAGGGTAGACACCGGGGAGCTGTTTTTT
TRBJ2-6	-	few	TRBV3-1	CASSQDGSGANVLTF	TGTGCCAGCAGCCAAGATGGGTCCGGGGCCAACGTCCTGACTTTC
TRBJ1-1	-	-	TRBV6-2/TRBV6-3	CASSYLDINTEAFF	TGTGCCAGCAGTTACTTGGATATAAACACTGAAGCTTTCTTT
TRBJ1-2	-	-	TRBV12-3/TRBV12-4	CASSLQGAAVYGYTF	TGTGCCAGCAGTTTACAAGGGGCGGCCGTCTATGGCTACACCTTC
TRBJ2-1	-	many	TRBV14	CASSRTVSGDLAYNEQFF	TGTGCCAGCAGCCGCACCGTTTCAGGGGATCTGGCCTACAATGAGCAGTTCTTC
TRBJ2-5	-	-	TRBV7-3	CASSLSGRPGETQYF	TGTGCCAGCAGCTTATCGGGCAGGCCGGGGGAGACCCAGTACTTC
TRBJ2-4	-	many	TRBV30	CAWSGGIQAKNIQYF	TGTGCCTGGAGCGGTGGGATCCAGGCCAAAAACATTCAGTACTTC
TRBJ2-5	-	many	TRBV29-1	CSAGGQGQETQYF	TGCAGCGCAGGGGGGCAGGGACAAGAGACCCAGTACTTC
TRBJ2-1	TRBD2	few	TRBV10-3	CAISRTSGSLSYNEQFF	TGTGCCATCAGTCGGACTAGCGGGAGTTTATCCTACAATGAGCAGTTCTTC
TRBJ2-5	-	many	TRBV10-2	CASSSQVQETQYF	TGCGCCAGCAGTAGTCAGGTCCAAGAGACCCAGTACTTC
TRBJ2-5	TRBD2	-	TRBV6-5	CASSWKGLRQETQYF	TGTGCCAGCAGTTGGAAGGGACTACGCCAAGAGACCCAGTACTTC
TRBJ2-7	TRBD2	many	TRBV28	CASSLLGLAGDEQYF	TGTGCCAGCAGTTTATTGGGACTAGCGGGAGACGAGCAGTACTTC
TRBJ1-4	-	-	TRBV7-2	CASSLRGPGFQLFF	TGTGCCAGCAGCTTACGCGGCCCGGGGTTTCAACTGTTTTTT
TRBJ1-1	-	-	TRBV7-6	CASSRRGGGTEAFF	TGTGCCAGCAGCCGCAGGGGCGGGGGCACTGAAGCTTTCTTT
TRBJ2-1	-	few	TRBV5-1	CASREGAAWAIEQFF	TGCGCCAGCAGAGAGGGAGCAGCCTGGGCCATTGAGCAGTTCTTC